This T cell receptor (beta chain) was retrieved from a study of shared clonotypes between healthy human individuals. As concerns this clone: No antigen is known for it.

Naive CD8 cells comprised CD45RO-negative, CCR7-positively selected cells, excluding terminally differentiated effector memory CD45RA+ cells. V was pared by 5 bases and J by 4 bases, with 13 bases of the junction left unmatched. CDR1 and CDR2 (germline): MDHEN, SYDVKM. CDR3 size: 16 residues. DNA at about 0.2 ug, about 30,000 T cell genomes, went into sorted-subset replicate PCRs. Per the original data handling: Junction-only sequences without quality scores came from ImmunoSEQ, so filtering differed. Sequencing was performed with immunoSEQ multiplex PCR; in TCRdb, only in-frame clones are kept and a portion is missing. V and J calls and clone size are those listed in that table; D and trimming were worked out from the DNA. The sample yields hundreds of thousands of clones, 85% to 95% seen once. Study outcomes and limitations: Tissues were not sampled, only blood, and their repertoires likely differ. Compared with memory subsets, naive subsets generally had larger estimated richness.

The rearrangement joins TRBV28 to TRBJ1-1; TRBD1 aligns across 7 bases. What was sequenced was naive CD8+ T cells sorted from blood. This TCR came from a woman aged 30 to 39 in good health. This CDR3 reads CASSPNPTGVGTEAFF. The DNA of the CDR3 is TGTGCCAGCAGTCCCAACCCTACAGGGGTCGGCACTGAAGCTTTCTTT.